This T cell receptor beta chain was recorded in a study of blood T cell repertoires in COVID-19. Study-level information: Collection of acute and convalescent COVID-19 samples took place in the United States, Italy and Spain. PBMCs, B-cell-depleted T cells, or T cells were the source of the cDNA or gDNA that made up the material.

The CDR3 has 16 amino acids. Per germline, CDR1 SGDLS and CDR2 YYNGEE. V lost 1 base to trimming and J lost 3 bases, with 14 bases between them. Per the authors' pipeline: Cell counts per sample came from amplifying reference gene primers. Data came from immunoSEQ multiplex PCR; TCRdb stores just in-frame clones and leaves some out. For V, J and clone size, that table is used; D and trimming come from the DNA. The repertoire consists of around 120,000 clones, with 80% to 90% occurring once and the leading ten covering about 6%. The specimen sequenced was peripheral blood. J is TRBJ1-3 and V is TRBV9; D is possibly TRBD1 (5 bases). This TCR was sampled from an elderly man with active or convalescent COVID-19. CDR3 sequence (DNA): TGTGCCAGCAGCGTAAGCAGGGCGGTTAGTGGAAACACCATATATTTT. Translated: CASSVSRAVSGNTIYF.